The clone carrying this T cell receptor beta chain appeared a single time. The data derive from a study of blood T cell repertoires in COVID-19. The overall study: Whether acute or convalescent, the COVID-19 samples came from the United States, Italy and Spain.

Original methodology: Nucleated cell number was recorded as an estimate derived from reference gene primer amplification. The data were produced by immunoSEQ multiplex PCR, yet TCRdb's version contains in-frame clones alone and is incomplete. V, J and clone size are taken as reported in that table, and D and trimming were inferred from the DNA itself. This table holds 80,000 or so clones, over 70% found once. V was cut by 0 bases and J by 1 base, with 6 bases left in between. CDR3 length: 14 amino acids. Germline values: CDR1 SNHLY, CDR2 FYNNEI. This chain joins TRBV2 and TRBJ1-1, with D unclear. Sample: peripheral blood. This sequence originates from a human donor in a cohort sampled during active COVID-19. The CDR3 sequence is CASSEAWQNTEAFF. CDR3 sequence (DNA): TGTGCCAGCAGTGAAGCGTGGCAGAACACTGAAGCTTTCTTT. Drawing the rest from reference TRBV2 and TRBJ1-1, the complete variable domain is EPEVTQTPSHQVTQMGQEVILRCVPISNHLYFYWYRQILGQKVEFLVSFYNNEISEKSEIFDDQFSVERPDGSNFTLKIRSTKLEDSAMYFCASSEAWQNTEAFFGQGTRLTVV.